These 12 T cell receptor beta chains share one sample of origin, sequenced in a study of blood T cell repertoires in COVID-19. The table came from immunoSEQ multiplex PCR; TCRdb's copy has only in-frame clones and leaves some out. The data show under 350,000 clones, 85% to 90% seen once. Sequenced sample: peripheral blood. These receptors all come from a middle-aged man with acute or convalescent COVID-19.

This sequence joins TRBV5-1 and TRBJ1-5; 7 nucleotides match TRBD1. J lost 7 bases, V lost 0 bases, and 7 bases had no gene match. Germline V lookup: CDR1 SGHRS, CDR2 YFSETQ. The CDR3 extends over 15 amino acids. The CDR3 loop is CASSLGIGGGQPQHF. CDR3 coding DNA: TGCGCCAGCAGCTTGGGTATAGGGGGCGGCCAGCCCCAGCATTTT.

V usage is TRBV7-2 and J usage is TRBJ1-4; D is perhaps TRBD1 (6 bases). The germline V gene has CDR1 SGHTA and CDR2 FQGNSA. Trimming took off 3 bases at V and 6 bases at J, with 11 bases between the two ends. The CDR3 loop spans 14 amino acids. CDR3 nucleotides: TGTGCCAGCAGCTTGGGAGGGGGGGATGAAAAACTGTTTTTT. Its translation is CASSLGGGDEKLFF.

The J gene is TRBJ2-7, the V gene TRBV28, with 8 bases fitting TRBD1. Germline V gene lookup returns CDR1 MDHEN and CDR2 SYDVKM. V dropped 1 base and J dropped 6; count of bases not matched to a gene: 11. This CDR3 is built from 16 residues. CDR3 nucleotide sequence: TGTGCCAGCAGTTTATCCCGGACAGGGCAAAGGGGCGAGCAGTACTTC. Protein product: CASSLSRTGQRGEQYF.

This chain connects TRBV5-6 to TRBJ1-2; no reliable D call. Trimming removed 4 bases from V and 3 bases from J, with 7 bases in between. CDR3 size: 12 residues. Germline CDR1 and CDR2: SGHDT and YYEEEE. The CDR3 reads CASSRGHYGYTF. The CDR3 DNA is TGTGCCAGCAGCCGTGGGCACTATGGCTACACCTTC. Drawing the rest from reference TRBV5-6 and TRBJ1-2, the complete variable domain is DAGVTQSPTHLIKTRGQQVTLRCSPKSGHDTVSWYQQALGQGPQFIFQYYEEEERQRGNFPDRFSGHQFPNYSSELNVNALLLGDSALYLCASSRGHYGYTFGSGTRLTVV.

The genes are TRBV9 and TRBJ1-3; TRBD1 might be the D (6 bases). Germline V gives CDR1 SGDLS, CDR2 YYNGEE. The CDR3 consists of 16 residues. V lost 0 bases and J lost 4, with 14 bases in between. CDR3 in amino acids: CASSVGGRNPGNTIYF. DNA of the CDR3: TGTGCCAGCAGCGTAGGGGGGCGCAACCCCGGAAACACCATATATTTT.

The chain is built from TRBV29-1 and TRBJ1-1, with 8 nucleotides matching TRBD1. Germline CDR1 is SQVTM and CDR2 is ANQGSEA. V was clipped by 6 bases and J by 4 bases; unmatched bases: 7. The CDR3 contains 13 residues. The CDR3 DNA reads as TGCAGCGTCCTGGACAGGGACGGCACTGAAGCTTTCTTT. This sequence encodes CSVLDRDGTEAFF.

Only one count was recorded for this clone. Written as DNA, the CDR3 is TGCGCCAGCAGCCAAGGACTAGCGGACTACGAGCAGTACTTC. Encoded protein: CASSQGLADYEQYF. The chain recombines TRBV4-1 with TRBJ2-7; 9 bases align to TRBD2. This CDR3 has 14 residues. Germline-derived CDR1 and CDR2 are MGHRA and YSYEKL. The ends lost 1 base at V and 3 bases at J; junction bases unmatched: 1.

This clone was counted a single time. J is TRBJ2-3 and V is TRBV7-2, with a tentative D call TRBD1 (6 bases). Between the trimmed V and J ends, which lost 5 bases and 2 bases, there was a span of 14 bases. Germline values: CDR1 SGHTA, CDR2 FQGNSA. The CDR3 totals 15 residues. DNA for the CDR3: TGTGCCAGCAGCCCCGGGCAGGGGCTCACAGATACGCAGTATTTT. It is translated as CASSPGQGLTDTQYF. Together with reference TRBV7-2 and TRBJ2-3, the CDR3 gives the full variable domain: GAGVSQSPSNKVTEKGKDVELRCDPISGHTALYWYRQSLGQGLEFLIYFQGNSAPDKSGLPSDRFSAERTGGSVSTLTIQRTQQEDSAVYLCASSPGQGLTDTQYFGPGTRLTVL.

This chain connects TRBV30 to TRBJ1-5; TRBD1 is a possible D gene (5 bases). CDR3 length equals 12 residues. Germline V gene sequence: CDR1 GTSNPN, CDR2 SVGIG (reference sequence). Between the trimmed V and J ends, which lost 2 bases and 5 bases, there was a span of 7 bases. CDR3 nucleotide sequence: TGTGCCTGGAGTAGGGGCTATCAGCCCCAGCATTTT. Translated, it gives CAWSRGYQPQHF.

The CDR3 spells CASSQAGRGEKLFF. CDR3 nucleotides: TGTGCCAGCAGCCAAGCAGGACGAGGGGAAAAACTGTTTTTT. V is TRBV4-2 and J is TRBJ1-4; no clear D. Trimming shortened V by 1 base and J by 8 bases, and 11 bases separated the two germline ends. CDR1 is LGHNA, CDR2 YNFKEQ, per germline. The CDR3 consists of 14 residues.

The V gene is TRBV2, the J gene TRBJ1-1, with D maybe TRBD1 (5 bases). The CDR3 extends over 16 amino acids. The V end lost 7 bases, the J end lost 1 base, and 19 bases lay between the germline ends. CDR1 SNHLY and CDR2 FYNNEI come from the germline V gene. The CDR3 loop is CASKRGNSGGNTEAFF. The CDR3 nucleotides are TGTGCCAGCAAGAGGGGAAATTCGGGGGGGAACACTGAAGCTTTCTTT.

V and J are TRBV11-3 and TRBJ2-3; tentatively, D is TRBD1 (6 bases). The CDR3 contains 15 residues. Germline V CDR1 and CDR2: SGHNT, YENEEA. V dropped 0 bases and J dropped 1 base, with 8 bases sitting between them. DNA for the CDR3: TGTGCCAGCAGCTTAGATCGGACAGGCACAGATACGCAGTATTTT. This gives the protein CASSLDRTGTDTQYF.